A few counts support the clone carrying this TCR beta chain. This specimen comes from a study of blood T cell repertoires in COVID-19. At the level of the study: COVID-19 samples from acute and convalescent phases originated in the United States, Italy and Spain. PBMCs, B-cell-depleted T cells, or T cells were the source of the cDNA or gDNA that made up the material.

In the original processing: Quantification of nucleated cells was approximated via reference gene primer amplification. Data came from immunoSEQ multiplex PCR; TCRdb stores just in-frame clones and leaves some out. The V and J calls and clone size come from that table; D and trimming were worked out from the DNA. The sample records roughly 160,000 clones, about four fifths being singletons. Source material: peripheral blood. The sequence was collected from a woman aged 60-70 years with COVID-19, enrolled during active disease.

The CDR3 DNA reads TGTGCCAGCAAATATGGGGATGGGCGGGGGACCCAGCATTTT. It codes for CASKYGDGRGTQHF. The rearrangement joins TRBV9 to TRBJ1-5, with D possibly TRBD1 on 5 matching bases. This CDR3 comprises 14 residues. Germline V gene sequence: CDR1 SGDLS, CDR2 YYNGEE. Deletions cut 6 bases from V and 11 bases from J, with 21 bases between.